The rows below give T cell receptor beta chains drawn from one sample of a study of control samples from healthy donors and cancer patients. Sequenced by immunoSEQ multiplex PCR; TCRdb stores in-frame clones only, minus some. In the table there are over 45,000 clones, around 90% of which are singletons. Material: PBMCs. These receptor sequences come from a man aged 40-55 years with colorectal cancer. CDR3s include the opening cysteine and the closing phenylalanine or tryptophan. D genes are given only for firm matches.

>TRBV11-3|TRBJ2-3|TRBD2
CASSLAWTSGKNTDTQYF
TGTGCCAGCAGCTTAGCTTGGACTAGCGGGAAGAACACAGATACGCAGTATTTT
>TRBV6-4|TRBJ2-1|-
CASSRMGTIYNEQFF
TGTGCCAGCAGTCGTATGGGAACTATCTACAATGAGCAGTTCTTC
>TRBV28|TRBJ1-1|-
CASSRMNTEAFF
TGTGCCAGCAGTCGCATGAACACTGAAGCTTTCTTT
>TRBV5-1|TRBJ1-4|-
CASSLSGGGEKLFF
TGCGCCAGCAGCTTGTCTGGGGGCGGTGAAAAACTGTTTTTT
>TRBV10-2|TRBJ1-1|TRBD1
CASRQGNTNTEAFF
TGCGCCAGCAGACAGGGGAACACGAACACTGAAGCTTTCTTT
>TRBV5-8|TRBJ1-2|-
CASSLEGNGYTF
TGTGCCAGCAGCTTGGAAGGAAATGGCTACACCTTC
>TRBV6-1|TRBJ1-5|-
CASSAHGVSGLGNQPQHF
TGTGCCAGCAGTGCCCATGGCGTGTCGGGGCTAGGCAATCAGCCCCAGCATTTT
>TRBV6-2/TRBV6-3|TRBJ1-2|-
CASSYSSGGYTF
TGTGCCAGCAGTTACTCCAGTGGCGGCTACACCTTC
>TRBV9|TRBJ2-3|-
CASSGGGARADTQYF
TGTGCCAGCAGCGGGGGCGGAGCTAGGGCAGATACGCAGTATTTT
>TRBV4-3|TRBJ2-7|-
CASSQAEWQGGYEQYF
TGCGCCAGCAGCCAAGCGGAGTGGCAGGGGGGATACGAGCAGTACTTC
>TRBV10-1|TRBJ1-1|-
CASKAGANTEAFF
TGCGCCAGCAAGGCAGGAGCGAACACTGAAGCTTTCTTT
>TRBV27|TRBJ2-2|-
CASMGDGPGELFF
TGTGCCAGCATGGGGGATGGTCCCGGGGAGCTGTTTTTT